Following are 6 T cell receptor beta chains from one sample sequenced in a study of T-cell memory formation after mild COVID-19. One entry per CDR3 protein results from TCRdb running MiXCR on the 5' RACE reads. The table records fewer than 550,000 distinct CDR3 sequences, about 19% of them present only once. Sequenced material: PBMCs or a T cell subset sorted from them (not recorded which). All receptors derive from an adult woman who had mild COVID-19 (a few samples of this study predate the infection). Cell type and time point are not known.

The rearrangement joins TRBV5-1 to TRBJ2-5; TRBD1 matches at 7 bases. Germline-derived CDR1 and CDR2 are SGHRS and YFSETQ. The J segment lost 2 bases and the V segment lost 4 bases, leaving 8 bases of the junction unmatched. This CDR3 comprises 15 residues. The chain's CDR3 is CASSTEGTEQETQYF. The CDR3 DNA reads TGCGCCAGCAGCACAGAAGGGACAGAGCAAGAGACCCAGTACTTC.

CDR3 amino acids: CASGKALAGVADTQYF. The DNA of the CDR3 is TGTGCCAGCGGCAAAGCCCTAGCGGGAGTTGCAGATACGCAGTATTTT. This chain links TRBV7-8 with TRBJ2-3; 10 bases are a match to TRBD2. The V gene's germline CDR1 is SGHVS and CDR2 FQNEAQ. The V gene end was trimmed by 8 bases and the J gene end by 4 bases; junction bases not matched to a gene: 12. The CDR3 is 16 residues long.

V usage is TRBV5-1 and J usage is TRBJ2-7; D may be TRBD1 or TRBD2 (5 bases each). The V gene lost 8 bases and the J gene lost 1 base, with 16 bases spanning the gap. The germline CDR1 and CDR2 sequences are SGHRS and YFSETQ. This CDR3 is built from 14 residues. The CDR3 is CASCAGTSSYEQYF. CDR3 DNA sequence: TGCGCCAGTTGTGCCGGGACCTCGTCCTACGAGCAGTACTTC.

This clonotype was detected only a few times. V and J are TRBV4-3 and TRBJ2-3; possible D gene TRBD2, 6 bases. The CDR3 runs 16 residues. The V gene lost 1 base and the J gene lost 0 bases, with 11 bases spanning the gap. Germline V gene lookup returns CDR1 LGHNA and CDR2 YSLEER. CDR3 nucleotides: TGCGCCAGCAGCCAAGGTACTAGCCTGAGCACAGATACGCAGTATTTT. Protein: CASSQGTSLSTDTQYF.

This clonotype appeared a few times. The gene calls are TRBV20-1 and TRBJ1-6; D not resolved. The CDR3 has 15 amino acids. CDR1 DFQATT and CDR2 SNEGSKA come from the germline V gene (reference sequence). Trimming stripped 5 bases from V and 4 bases from J, with 15 bases between. The CDR3 loop is CSARNDGSYNSPLHF. The CDR3 DNA is TGCAGTGCTCGAAACGATGGTTCTTATAATTCACCCCTCCACTTT.

The chain links TRBV7-9 to TRBJ2-3; 7 bases agree with TRBD1. Germline CDR1 and CDR2: SEHNR and FQNEAQ (reference sequence). The CDR3 is made up of 14 amino acids. J gave up 3 bases and V 6 bases, and 6 bases lay outside the gene matches. The CDR3 bases are TGTGCCAGCAGACAGGGGATGGGGACAGATACGCAGTATTTT. This translates into CASRQGMGTDTQYF. Variable domain in full (rest from reference TRBV7-9 and TRBJ2-3): DTGVSQNPRHKITKRGQNVTFRCDPISEHNRLYWYRQTLGQGPEFLTYFQNEAQLEKSRLLSDRFSAERPKGSFSTLEIQRTEQGDSAMYLCASRQGMGTDTQYFGPGTRLTVL.